The 17 T cell receptor beta chains in this list originate from one sample, sequenced in a study of blood T cell repertoires in COVID-19. TCRdb keeps only in-frame clones here, not all; method: immunoSEQ multiplex PCR. The sample lists 100,000 to 150,000 clones; over 75% were seen once. Input material: peripheral blood. These receptors were collected from a man aged 30 to 45 with COVID-19, enrolled during active disease.

This clone is medium-sized by share. At one of its ends the junction is not consistent with the germline gene, which may arise from a read error. The V gene is TRBV28, the J gene TRBJ2-7; 8 bases match TRBD1. Germline CDR1 reads MDHEN; CDR2 reads SYDVKM. The CDR3 runs to 15 residues. CDR3 protein: CASSLTQGAVSSLHF. CDR3 nucleotides: TGTGCCAGCAGTTTAACCCAGGGGGCTGTCTCGTCACTGCACTTC.

The chain links TRBV27 to TRBJ1-6; no clear D gene. The CDR3 runs to 13 residues. V lost 0 bases to trimming and J lost 7 bases, with 4 bases between them. The germline CDR1 and CDR2 sequences are MNHEY and SMNVEV (reference sequence). CDR3 sequence reads: CASSLSQNSPLHF. The CDR3 DNA reads as TGTGCCAGCAGTTTATCACAGAATTCACCCCTCCACTTT.

CDR3 amino acids: CASSSSGASGEKLFF. CDR3 sequence (DNA): TGTGCCAGCAGTTCTTCAGGGGCGTCAGGGGAAAAACTGTTTTTT. The chain couples TRBV6-6 to TRBJ1-4; maybe TRBD1 (6 bases). With 4 bases removed from V and 8 bases from J, the gap between germline ends came to 17 bases. The CDR3 runs 15 residues. Germline V CDR1 and CDR2: MNHNY, SVGAGI (reference sequence).

This clone has a single count. The chain uses TRBV7-2 and TRBJ2-7, with 13 bases aligning to TRBD2. Germline trimming cut 4 bases from V and 4 bases from J; bases unmatched to any gene: 4. This CDR3 contains 15 residues. The germline V gene encodes CDR1 SGHTA and CDR2 FQGNSA. The CDR3 here is CASSSTSGGPYEQYF. Written as DNA, the CDR3 is TGTGCCAGCAGCTCGACTAGCGGGGGGCCATACGAGCAGTACTTC.

The V gene is TRBV7-9, the J gene TRBJ2-7, with D perhaps TRBD1 (6 bases). This CDR3 is 12 amino acids long. V lost 5 bases, J lost 6 bases, and 11 bases lay in between. Germline-derived CDR1 and CDR2 are SEHNR and FQNEAQ (reference sequence). Written as DNA, the CDR3 is TGTGCCAGCAGCCCCACAGGGCTCGAGCAGTACTTC. Its translation: CASSPTGLEQYF.

This chain uses TRBV25-1 with TRBJ2-1, with 8 positions matching TRBD2. This CDR3 comprises 17 residues. Germline CDR1 MGHDK, CDR2 SYGVNS. The trim removed 4 bases at V and 2 bases at J, leaving 10 bases unmatched. The CDR3 sequence: CASSVKTGGQPYNEQFF. DNA of the CDR3: TGTGCCAGCAGTGTAAAAACGGGAGGGCAGCCCTACAATGAGCAGTTCTTC.

This clone showed up just once. The V and J genes are TRBV28 and TRBJ1-6, with TRBD1 as a possible D gene (5 bases). The V gene's germline CDR1 is MDHEN and CDR2 SYDVKM. The CDR3 has 16 amino acids. Trimming removed 3 bases at V and 7 bases at J, with 16 bases between. This CDR3 reads CASSFFSGRGNSPLHF. CDR3 nucleotide sequence: TGTGCCAGCAGTTTTTTCTCCGGACGGGGGAATTCACCCCTCCACTTT.

The chain joins TRBV5-4 to TRBJ2-2; 9 bases align to TRBD2. The CDR3 has 17 amino acids. V was pared by 0 bases and J by 2 bases, with 5 bases of the junction left unmatched. The germline V gene has CDR1 SGHNT and CDR2 YYREEE (reference sequence). CDR3: CASSLEGGGANTGELFF. The CDR3 coding sequence is TGTGCCAGCAGCTTGGAAGGCGGGGGGGCTAACACCGGGGAGCTGTTTTTT.

This chain links TRBV5-1 with TRBJ2-2; TRBD1 matches 7 bases. This CDR3 contains 17 residues. V was clipped by 4 bases and J by 2 bases; unmatched bases: 11. Germline V gives CDR1 SGHRS, CDR2 YFSETQ. DNA of the CDR3: TGCGCCAGCAGCCCATTGTGGACAGGTGGTAACACCGGGGAGCTGTTTTTT. Its translation: CASSPLWTGGNTGELFF.

In DNA, the CDR3 is TGTGCCAGCAGCCAAGGCCCGGGTCGGAATGGCTACACCTTC. It codes for CASSQGPGRNGYTF. The chain joins TRBV3-1 (or the pseudogene TRBV3-2) to TRBJ1-2; D is unresolved. CDR1 LGHDT and CDR2 YNNKEL come from the germline V gene (reference sequence). The CDR3 extends over 14 amino acids. V gave up 1 base and J gave up 6 bases, with 12 bases separating them.

The chain couples TRBV19 to TRBJ2-5, with a tentative D call TRBD1 (5 bases). The CDR3 is 14 amino acids. The germline gives CDR1 LNHDA, CDR2 SQIVND (reference sequence). The V end lost 5 bases, the J end lost 2 bases, and 12 bases lay between the germline ends. The CDR3 protein is CASSSTGFQETQYF. CDR3 nucleotide sequence: TGTGCCAGTAGTTCAACAGGCTTTCAAGAGACCCAGTACTTC.

This sequence joins TRBV21-1 and TRBJ1-2; TRBD1 was called by the table and not checked on the DNA. TRBV21-1 is shown as a pseudogene. The CDR3 sequence is 12 residues long. The chain's CDR3 is CASTGGFYGYTF. CDR3 coding DNA: TGTGCCAGCACAGGGGGCTTCTATGGCTACACCTTC.

V and J are TRBV19 and TRBJ1-5, with a possible D match to TRBD1 (6 bases). This CDR3 is 15 amino acids long. The germline CDR1 and CDR2 sequences are LNHDA and SQIVND (reference sequence). V was clipped by 4 bases and J by 3 bases, with 13 bases between them. CDR3 sequence: CASSTSPGHNQPQHF. DNA for the CDR3: TGTGCCAGTAGTACCTCCCCGGGACACAATCAGCCCCAGCATTTT. Supplemented by reference TRBV19 and TRBJ1-5, the full variable domain reads DGGITQSPKYLFRKEGQNVTLSCEQNLNHDAMYWYRQDPGQGLRLIYYSQIVNDFQKGDIAEGYSVSREKKESFPLTVTSAQKNPTAFYLCASSTSPGHNQPQHFGDGTRLSIL.

The V gene is TRBV19, the J gene TRBJ1-5, with D maybe TRBD1 (5 bases). The CDR3 loop spans 17 amino acids. The germline V gene encodes CDR1 LNHDA and CDR2 SQIVND (reference sequence). Trimming removed 7 bases from V and 1 base from J, with 20 bases in between. In nucleotides, the CDR3 is TGTGCCAGTAACGGCTATCCGGGGGGTGTCAGCAATCAGCCCCAGCATTTT. Translated, it gives CASNGYPGGVSNQPQHF.

Written as DNA, the CDR3 is TGTGCCACCGCGCTTGGGGGTAGGGGGACTAACTATGGCTACACCTTC. Amino acids: CATALGGRGTNYGYTF. The chain joins TRBV28 to TRBJ1-2, with D perhaps matching TRBD1 (6 bases). V was trimmed by 10 bases and J by 0 bases, leaving 21 bases between them. Germline V gene lookup returns CDR1 MDHEN and CDR2 SYDVKM. This CDR3 region has 16 residues.

This clone has more than one count but fewer than ten. The rearrangement joins TRBV6-5 to TRBJ2-7; 7 positions agree with TRBD2. The germline V gene encodes CDR1 MNHEY and CDR2 SVGAGI. The CDR3 has 13 residues. Unmatched junction bases numbered 7, after V lost 6 bases and J lost 5 bases. The CDR3 sequence is CASRRESAHEQYF. DNA for the CDR3: TGTGCCAGCAGGCGGGAGTCAGCCCACGAGCAGTACTTC.

The CDR3: CASSFTRRGTNTEAFF. The DNA for the CDR3 is TGTGCCAGCAGTTTCACCCGCCGGGGGACCAACACTGAAGCTTTCTTT. V is TRBV28 and J is TRBJ1-1; tentatively, D is TRBD1 (5 bases). Germline V gene sequence: CDR1 MDHEN, CDR2 SYDVKM. Trimming took 3 bases from V and 2 from J, leaving 16 bases between them. The length of the CDR3 is 16 residues.